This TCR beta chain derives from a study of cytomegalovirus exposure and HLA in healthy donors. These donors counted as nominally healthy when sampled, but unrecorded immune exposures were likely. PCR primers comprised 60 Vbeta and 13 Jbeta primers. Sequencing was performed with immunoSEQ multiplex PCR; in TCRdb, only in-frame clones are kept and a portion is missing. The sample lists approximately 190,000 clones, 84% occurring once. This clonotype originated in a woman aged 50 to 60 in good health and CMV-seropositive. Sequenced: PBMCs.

The CDR3 sequence: CASSYSGGLYTQYF. In nucleotides, the CDR3 is TGTGCCAGCAGTTACTCCGGGGGGCTGTATACGCAGTATTTT. This chain links TRBV6-5 with TRBJ2-3; D possibly corresponds to TRBD2 (7 bases). The CDR3 covers 14 residues. Germline loops: CDR1 MNHEY, CDR2 SVGAGI. V lost 0 bases to trimming and J lost 7 bases, with 11 bases between them.